This T cell receptor (beta chain) was sequenced for a study of monozygotic twins with inflammatory bowel disease. Study results and limitations: It was not supported that a single strong signal or clonotype was associated with IBD. IBD patients displayed reduced TCRbeta diversity (inverse Simpson) when set against healthy co-twins.

Input per TCR library consisted of roughly 4,000 ng of total RNA. Each CDR3 protein gets one entry in TCRdb, which reprocessed the 5' RACE reads and gives no DNA. Its table records some 160,000 distinct CDR3 sequences. In regard to this clonotype: What it recognizes is unknown.

The germline CDR1 and CDR2 sequences are MNHNS and SASEGT. This CDR3 spans 14 amino acids. This chain joins TRBV6-1 and TRBJ1-1; TCRdb proposes TRBD1, but this gene call is untestable without DNA. Material: blood. This clonotype originated in a human donor with ulcerative colitis or Crohn's disease, or a healthy co-twin of an affected twin (not recorded which). Here the CDR3 reads CASSALQGVNEAFF.